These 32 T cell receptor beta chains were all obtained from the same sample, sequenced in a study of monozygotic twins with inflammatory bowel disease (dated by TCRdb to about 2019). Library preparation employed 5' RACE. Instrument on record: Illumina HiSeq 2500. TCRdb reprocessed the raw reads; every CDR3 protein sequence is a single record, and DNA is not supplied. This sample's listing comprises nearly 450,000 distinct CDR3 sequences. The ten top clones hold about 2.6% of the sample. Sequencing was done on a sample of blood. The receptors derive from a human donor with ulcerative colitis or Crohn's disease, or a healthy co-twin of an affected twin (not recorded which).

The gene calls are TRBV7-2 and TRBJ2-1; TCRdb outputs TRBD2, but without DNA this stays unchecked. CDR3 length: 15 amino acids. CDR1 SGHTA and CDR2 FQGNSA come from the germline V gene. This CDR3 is CASSLEAGDIYEQFF. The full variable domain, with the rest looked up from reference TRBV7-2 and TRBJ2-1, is GAGVSQSPSNKVTEKGKDVELRCDPISGHTALYWYRQSLGQGLEFLIYFQGNSAPDKSGLPSDRFSAERTGGSVSTLTIQRTQQEDSAVYLCASSLEAGDIYEQFFGPGTRLTVL.

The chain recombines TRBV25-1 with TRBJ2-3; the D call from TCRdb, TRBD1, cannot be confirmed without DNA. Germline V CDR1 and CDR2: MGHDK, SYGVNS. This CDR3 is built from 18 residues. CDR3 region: CASSEARREDSSTDTQYF.

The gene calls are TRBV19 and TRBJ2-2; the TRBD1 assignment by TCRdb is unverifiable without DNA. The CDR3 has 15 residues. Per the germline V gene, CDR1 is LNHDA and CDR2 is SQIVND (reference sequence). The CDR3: CASSPRQGRTGELFF.

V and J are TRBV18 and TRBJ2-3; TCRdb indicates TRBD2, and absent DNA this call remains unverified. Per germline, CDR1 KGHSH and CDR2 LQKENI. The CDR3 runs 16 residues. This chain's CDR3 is CASSPTASGGRDTQYF.

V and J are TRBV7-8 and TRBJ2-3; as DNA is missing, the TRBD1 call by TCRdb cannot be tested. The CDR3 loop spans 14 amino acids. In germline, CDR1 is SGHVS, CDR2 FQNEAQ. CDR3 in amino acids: CASSFREHTDTQYF.

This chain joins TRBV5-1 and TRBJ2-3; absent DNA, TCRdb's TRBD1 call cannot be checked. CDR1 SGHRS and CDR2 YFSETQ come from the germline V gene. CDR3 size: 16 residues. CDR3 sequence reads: CASSQGQGFVTDTQYF. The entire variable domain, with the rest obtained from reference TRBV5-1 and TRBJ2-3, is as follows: KAGVTQTPRYLIKTRGQQVTLSCSPISGHRSVSWYQQTPGQGLQFLFEYFSETQRNKGNFPGRFSGRQFSNSRSEMNVSTLELGDSALYLCASSQGQGFVTDTQYFGPGTRLTVL.

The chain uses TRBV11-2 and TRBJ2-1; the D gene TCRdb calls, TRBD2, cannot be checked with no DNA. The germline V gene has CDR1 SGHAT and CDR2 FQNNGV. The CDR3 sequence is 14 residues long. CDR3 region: CASSPFGGRNEQFF.

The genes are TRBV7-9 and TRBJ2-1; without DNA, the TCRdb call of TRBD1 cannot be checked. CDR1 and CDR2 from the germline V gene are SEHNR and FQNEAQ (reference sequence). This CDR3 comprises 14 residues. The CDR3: CASNGDTSYNEQFF.

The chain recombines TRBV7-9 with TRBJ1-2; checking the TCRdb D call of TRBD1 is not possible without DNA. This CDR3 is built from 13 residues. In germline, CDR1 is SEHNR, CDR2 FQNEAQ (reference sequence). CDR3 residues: CASSLGASYGYTF.

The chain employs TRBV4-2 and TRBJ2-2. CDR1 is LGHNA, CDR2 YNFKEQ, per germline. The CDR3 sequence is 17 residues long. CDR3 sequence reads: CASSQILRLGNTGELFF.

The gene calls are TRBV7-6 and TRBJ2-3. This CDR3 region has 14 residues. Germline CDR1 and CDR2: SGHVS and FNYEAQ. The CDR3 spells CASSLEASTDTQYF. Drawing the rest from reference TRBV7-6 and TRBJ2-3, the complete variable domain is GAGVSQSPRYKVTKRGQDVALRCDPISGHVSLYWYRQALGQGPEFLTYFNYEAQQDKSGLPNDRFSAERPEGSISTLTIQRTEQRDSAMYRCASSLEASTDTQYFGPGTRLTVL.

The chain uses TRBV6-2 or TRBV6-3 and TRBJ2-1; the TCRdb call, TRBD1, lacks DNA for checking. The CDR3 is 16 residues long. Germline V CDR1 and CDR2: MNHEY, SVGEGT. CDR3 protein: CASSSPPGTAYNEQFF.

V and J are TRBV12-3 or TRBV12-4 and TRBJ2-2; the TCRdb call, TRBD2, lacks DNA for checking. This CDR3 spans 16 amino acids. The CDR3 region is CASSRPSGGGTGELFF.

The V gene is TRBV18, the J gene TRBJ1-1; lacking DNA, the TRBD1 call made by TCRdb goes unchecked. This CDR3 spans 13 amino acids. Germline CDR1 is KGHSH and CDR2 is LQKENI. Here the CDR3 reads CASSRTGATEAFF.

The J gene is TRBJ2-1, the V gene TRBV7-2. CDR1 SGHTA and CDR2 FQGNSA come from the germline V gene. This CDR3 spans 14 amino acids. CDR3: CASSFAVGSGEQFF.

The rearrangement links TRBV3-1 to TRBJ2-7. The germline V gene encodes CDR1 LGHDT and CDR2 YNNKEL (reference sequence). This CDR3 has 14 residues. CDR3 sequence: CASSPADVNYEQYF.

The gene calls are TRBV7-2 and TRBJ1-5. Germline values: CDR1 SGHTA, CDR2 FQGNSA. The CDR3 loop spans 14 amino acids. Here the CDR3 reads CASSLEPANQPQHF.

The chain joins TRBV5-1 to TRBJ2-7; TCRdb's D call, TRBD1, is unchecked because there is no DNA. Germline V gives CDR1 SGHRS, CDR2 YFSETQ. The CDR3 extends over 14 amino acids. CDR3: CASGPGPPLYEQYF.

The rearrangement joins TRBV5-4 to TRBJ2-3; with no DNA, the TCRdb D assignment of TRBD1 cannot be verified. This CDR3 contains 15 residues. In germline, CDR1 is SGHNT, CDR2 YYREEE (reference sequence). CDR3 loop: CASSLTQQESDTQYF.

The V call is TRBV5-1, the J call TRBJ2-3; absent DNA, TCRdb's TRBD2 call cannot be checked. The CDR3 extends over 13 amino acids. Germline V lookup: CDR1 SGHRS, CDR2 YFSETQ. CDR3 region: CASSLSERGTQYF.

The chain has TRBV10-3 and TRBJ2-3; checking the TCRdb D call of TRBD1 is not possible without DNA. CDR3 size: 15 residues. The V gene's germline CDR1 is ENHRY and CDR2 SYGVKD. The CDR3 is CAISGGDRDADTQYF.

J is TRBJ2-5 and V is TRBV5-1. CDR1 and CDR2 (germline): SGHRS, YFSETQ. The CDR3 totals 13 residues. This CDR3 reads CASSFGPVETQYF.

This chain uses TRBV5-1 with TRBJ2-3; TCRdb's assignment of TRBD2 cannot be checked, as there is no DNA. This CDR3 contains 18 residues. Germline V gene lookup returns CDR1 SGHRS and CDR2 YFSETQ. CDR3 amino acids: CASSPGFGLAGRADTQYF.

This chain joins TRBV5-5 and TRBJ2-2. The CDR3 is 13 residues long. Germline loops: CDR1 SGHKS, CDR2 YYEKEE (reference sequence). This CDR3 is CASNYLGTGELFF.

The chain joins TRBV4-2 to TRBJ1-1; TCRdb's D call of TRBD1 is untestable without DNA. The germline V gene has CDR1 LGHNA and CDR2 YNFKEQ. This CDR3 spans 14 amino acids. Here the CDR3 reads CASSPGDRNTEAFF.

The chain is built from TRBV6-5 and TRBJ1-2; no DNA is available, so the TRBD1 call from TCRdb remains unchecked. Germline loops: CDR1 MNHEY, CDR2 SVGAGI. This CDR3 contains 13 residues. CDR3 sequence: CASSPDRERGYTF.

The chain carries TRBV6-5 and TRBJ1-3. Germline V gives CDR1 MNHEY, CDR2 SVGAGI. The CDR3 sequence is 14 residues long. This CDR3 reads CASSYLGSGNTIYF.

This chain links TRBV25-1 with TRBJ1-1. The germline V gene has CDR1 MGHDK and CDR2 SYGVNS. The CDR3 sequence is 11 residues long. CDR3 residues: CATEGYTEAFF.

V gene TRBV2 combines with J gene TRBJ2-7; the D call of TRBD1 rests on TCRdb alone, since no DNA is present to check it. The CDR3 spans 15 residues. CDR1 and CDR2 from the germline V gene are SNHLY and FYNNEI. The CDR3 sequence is CASTSRTDRSYEQYF. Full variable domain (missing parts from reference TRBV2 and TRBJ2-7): EPEVTQTPSHQVTQMGQEVILRCVPISNHLYFYWYRQILGQKVEFLVSFYNNEISEKSEIFDDQFSVERPDGSNFTLKIRSTKLEDSAMYFCASTSRTDRSYEQYFGPGTRLTVT.

The CDR3 region is CASSEGFQETQYF. The chain uses TRBV2 and TRBJ2-5. CDR3 length equals 13 residues. The germline gives CDR1 SNHLY, CDR2 FYNNEI.

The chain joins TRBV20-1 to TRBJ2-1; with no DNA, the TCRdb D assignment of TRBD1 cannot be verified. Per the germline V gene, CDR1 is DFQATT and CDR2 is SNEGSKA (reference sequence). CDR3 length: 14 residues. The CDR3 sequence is CSARVQGAYNEQFF.

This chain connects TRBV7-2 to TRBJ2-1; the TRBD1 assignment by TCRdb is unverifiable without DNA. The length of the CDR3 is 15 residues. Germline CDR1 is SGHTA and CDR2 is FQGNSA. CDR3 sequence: CASSSPSGGSNEQFF.